This T cell receptor beta chain was captured in a study of identical twins (dated by TCRdb to about 2016). For the study in its entirety: To test whether fetal clonotypes persist, the study used deep sequencing on TCR alpha and beta repertoires from monozygotic twins, unrelated adults of various ages, and cord blood. To rule out contamination, replicate twin experiments were performed at different times with different library preparation protocols.

From the cysteine through the phenylalanine, the CDR3 covers 14 amino acids. CDR3 DNA is the only sequence kept; it has 42 bases, read in frame from the first base. CDR1 and CDR2 are drawn from the germline V gene: MNHNS, SASEGT. Broad study findings and their caveats: A weaker excess of twin sharing was found in beta out-of-frame sequences because the signal-to-noise ratio was lowered by fewer shared sequences. Recombination models systematically underestimated out-of-frame TCR alpha sharing in monozygotic twins but agreed with sharing between unrelated individuals. Zero-insertion analyses could be partly confounded by invariant T cells such as MAIT and iNKT, though diverse VJ usage argued against such confounding for most clonotypes. Fewer insertions were carried by abundant cord blood beta clonotypes; a weaker similar trend was observed in young adult naive repertoires, while no such trend was observed in memory repertoires. Out-of-frame TCR alpha sequences shared between twins showed an excess of low generation-probability sequences compared with coincidental sharing between unrelated individuals. Because the same donors could not be followed over many years, the conclusions depended on cross-sectional statistical analysis.

Every donor was a healthy Caucasian. Three pairs of female monozygotic twins, all aged about 18 to 30 years, were included in the twin cohort. The RNA used for TCR libraries was isolated from peripheral blood mononuclear cells. The library was produced with 5' RACE. Reads for this sample came from an Illumina HiSeq 2000. Template switching added a universal primer binding site, and the final cDNA carried a unique molecular identifier that allowed TCR cDNA molecules to be counted accurately. Specific primers in the conserved constant-segment region were used to synthesize first-strand cDNA for TCR alpha and beta chains. To control for contamination, every cDNA library was double barcoded, receiving both a SMART-Mk sample barcode and Illumina barcodes. TruSeq adapter sequences and Illumina sample barcodes were added in two successive PCR steps. Sequencing of the TCR alpha and beta cDNA libraries was done on the Illumina HiSeq platform using custom primers. In the original analysis: MiGEC was used to process raw reads and extract unique molecular identifiers, and MiXCR was used to find CDR3 positions. Recombination models were inferred per individual with the repgenHMM and IGoR tools using an EM algorithm. Shared clonotypes were analyzed with the tcR package in R, and sharing was normalized by the product of cloneset sizes. To study raw recombination free of thymic and clonal selection effects, out-of-frame nonproductive sequences were analyzed. TCRdb itself trimmed the public reads at Q25 with fastp, ran MiXCR and retained productive beta chains. Under each unique CDR3 protein, matching rows form one entry showing the most common genes and DNA. The V and J calls and clone size come from TCRdb's table, not from the authors' own analysis. The sample table lists about 700,000 distinct CDR3 sequences, 8.6% of them with a count of one. The ten largest clones take up approximately 0.94% of the sample.

This clonotype has ten or more counts. Which antigen it targets is not known. Mismatch with germline at one junction end may stem from a read error. These data were likewise used in another study, on yellow fever vaccine responses in identical twins. The second paper states: According to the authors, the vaccine-induced T cell response in identical twins seemed to be partly convergent and partly specific to each individual. Focusing on identical twins, the study followed the T cell clones that responded to the vaccine, and did so with precision.

Sequenced material: PBMCs. Here the chain combines TRBV6-1 and TRBJ2-5, and 10 bases in between align with TRBD2. The TCR sequence derives from a woman under 30 in good health. The CDR3 in this case is CASSTLAGLRAVHF. The sequenced DNA is TGTGCCAGCAGCACACTAGCGGGGCTACGGGCGGTTCACTTC.